This record concerns one TCR beta chain sequence. Its antigen is currently unknown. The CDR3 extends over 13 amino acids. V lost 4 bases, J lost 10 bases, and 14 bases lay in between. This record comes from a study of CD8 T cells in ankylosing spondylitis. Study conclusions and caveats: The study identified a TCR beta motif of about eight highly homologous variants that appeared characteristic of ankylosing spondylitis blood. Within peripheral blood, clones linked to disease were CD8+ and relatively rare. Enrichment of disease-linked clones was reportedly significant in matched ankylosing spondylitis synovial fluid.

As the method for making TCR beta libraries, quantitative 5'-RACE with molecular barcodes was used. TCRdb reanalysed the 5' RACE reads using MiXCR and keeps one entry per CDR3 protein. The sample has under 250,000 distinct CDR3 sequences; roughly 32% are singletons. Sequences were obtained from blood, either unsorted or a sorted T cell fraction (not recorded which). The chain recombines TRBV12-3 or TRBV12-4 with TRBJ2-1; the D is unclear. This TCR came from a male donor with ankylosing spondylitis or in good health (not recorded which). The CDR3 loop is CASSSTRLGEQFF. In DNA form, the CDR3 reads TGTGCCAGCAGTTCAACCCGACTCGGAGAGCAGTTCTTC.